This T cell receptor beta chain came from a study of identical twins. The cDNA had a unique molecular identifier and a template-switch universal primer site. TCRdb called the 5' RACE reads again in MiXCR, with one record for every CDR3 protein. The sample shows fewer than 650,000 distinct CDR3 sequences, just over 7% of them seen only once. Trimming shortened V by 6 bases and J by 4 bases, and 16 bases separated the two germline ends. CDR1 is LNHNV, CDR2 YYDKDF, per germline (reference sequence). There are 16 residues in the CDR3. Overall study findings and caveats: Researchers reported weaker excess twin sharing in beta out-of-frame sequences. Within cord blood, abundant beta clonotypes carried fewer insertions, but memory repertoires showed no such trend.

This clonotype was seen once. Its antigen is not identified. These same records also appear under a second study, on yellow fever vaccine responses in identical twins.

The chain uses TRBV15 and TRBJ2-6; possible D gene TRBD1, 6 bases. The sequence was obtained from a woman aged 18-29 years in good health. The sequenced material came from PBMCs. DNA of the CDR3: TGTGCCACCAGTTCGAACAGGGTTTCGGGGGCCAACGTCCTGACTTTC. As protein: CATSSNRVSGANVLTF. Full variable domain (remainder filled in from reference TRBV15 and TRBJ2-6): DAMVIQNPRYQVTQFGKPVTLSCSQTLNHNVMYWYQQKSSQAPKLLFHYYDKDFNNEADTPDNFQSRRPNTSFCFLDIRSPGLGDTAMYLCATSSNRVSGANVLTFGAGSRLTVL.